These 27 T cell receptor beta chains came from one sample sequenced in a study of tumor-infiltrating lymphocytes in primary liver carcinoma. Starting material of 400 to 600 ng total RNA yielded TCR beta cDNA via a constant-region primer. ARM-PCR, slightly modified, supplied the TCR beta libraries through three nested multiplex PCR rounds. The first two PCR rounds used TRBV1-TRBV30 primers with a Cbeta primer, about 9 cycles each. MiXCR, run by TCRdb on the multiplex PCR reads, gives a single entry per CDR3 protein. The sample has under 130,000 distinct CDR3 sequences; around 83% are singletons. Co-extraction yielded RNA and DNA from around 20-30 mg of unsorted bulk tissue. Specimen: liver tumor tissue from sampling region 3. The subset here: tumor region T3, left-lateral pole. The receptors originated from a man aged 40-49 years with primary liver carcinoma and hepatitis B virus infection.

Comments on this clonotype: This may come from a read error, since a much larger clone is one base off. This chain uses TRBV6-2 or TRBV6-3 with TRBJ2-7; D possibly uses TRBD1 or TRBD2 (5 bases each). The CDR3 is 14 amino acids. Germline-derived CDR1 and CDR2 are MNHEY and SVGEGT. V was clipped by 7 bases and J by 6 bases, with 19 bases between them. The CDR3 here is CASTPHGLRVEQYF. CDR3 sequence (DNA): TGTGCCAGCACCCCACACGGACTCAGGGTCGAGCAGTACTTC.

In the case of this clonotype: Sequence at one end of the junction differs from germline and may be a read error. The chain uses TRBV5-6 and TRBJ2-3, with D perhaps given as TRBD1 or TRBD2 (5 bases each). The CDR3 loop spans 15 amino acids. Germline CDR1 and CDR2: SGHDT and YYEEEE. The CDR3, as DNA: TGTGCCAGCACCTTGCACCGGGGCCACGGGGATACGCAGTATTTT. Protein product: CASTLHRGHGDTQYF. Together with reference TRBV5-6 and TRBJ2-3, the CDR3 gives the full variable domain: DAGVTQSPTHLIKTRGQQVTLRCSPKSGHDTVSWYQQALGQGPQFIFQYYEEEERQRGNFPDRFSGHQFPNYSSELNVNALLLGDSALYLCASTLHRGHGDTQYFGPGTRLTVL.

The V and J genes are TRBV11-3 and TRBJ2-5; 14 nucleotides agree with TRBD2. This CDR3 comprises 17 residues. Germline CDR1 is SGHNT and CDR2 is YENEEA. Trimming cost V 4 bases and J 14 bases; bases outside gene matches: 18. The CDR3 sequence: CASSSGTSGSPLETHYF. CDR3 DNA sequence: TGTGCCAGCAGCTCTGGGACTAGCGGGAGTCCTTTGGAGACTCATTACTTC.

A single count supports this clonotype. Compared with germline, one end of the junction differs, possibly owing to a read error. This chain links TRBV10-2 with TRBJ2-7, with 8 bases identical to TRBD1. The CDR3 length is 13 residues. Germline V gene lookup returns CDR1 WSHSY and CDR2 SAAADI. The CDR3, as DNA: TGTGCCAGCAACCTAGACAGGGGATGGGAGCAGTACTTC. Residues: CASNLDRGWEQYF.

This clonotype was counted once. The junction does not match germline at one end; this may be a read error. The chain employs TRBV11-1 and TRBJ1-6; D ambiguous. CDR3 size: 13 residues. Germline assignment: CDR1 SGHAT and CDR2 FQDESV (reference sequence). The CDR3: CAGSRALVSALHF. CDR3 bases: TGTGCCGGCAGCCGGGCACTGGTTTCAGCCCTCCACTTT.

The chain couples TRBV5-4 to TRBJ2-7; D may match TRBD1 or TRBD2 (5 bases each). V lost 3 bases, J lost 2 bases, and 12 bases lay in between. The CDR3 is made up of 14 amino acids. The germline gives CDR1 SGHNT, CDR2 YYREEE (reference sequence). CDR3 nucleotide sequence: TGTGCCAGCAGCTCAAGGGACCCCCCCTACGAGCAGTACTTC. Encoded protein: CASSSRDPPYEQYF.

The genes are TRBV12-3 or TRBV12-4 and TRBJ2-1; weak D call: TRBD1 (7 bases). Between the trimmed V and J ends, which lost 5 bases and 4 bases, there was a span of 21 bases. This CDR3 is built from 17 residues. The CDR3 spells CASSLGSGAGGYNEQFF. For the CDR3, the DNA is TGTGCCAGCAGTCTGGGTTCGGGGGCAGGGGGGTACAATGAGCAGTTCTTC.

This chain joins TRBV5-4 and TRBJ2-7; D gene ambiguous. V was clipped by 1 base and J by 10 bases, with 21 bases between them. This CDR3 has 15 residues. The germline CDR1 and CDR2 sequences are SGHNT and YYREEE (reference sequence). The CDR3 DNA sequence: TGTGCCAGCAGCTTGTTCGGTGGCCCCTCCTACGGACAGTACTTC. Encoded protein: CASSLFGGPSYGQYF. The full variable domain, completed using reference TRBV5-4 and TRBJ2-7, is ETGVTQSPTHLIKTRGQQVTLRCSSQSGHNTVSWYQQALGQGPQFIFQYYREEENGRGNFPPRFSGLQFPNYSSELNVNALELDDSALYLCASSLFGGPSYGQYFGPGTRLTVT.

About this clonotype: In this CDR3 the conserved last residue, phenylalanine or tryptophan, is missing, so a read error is likely. The rearrangement uses TRBV5-4 and TRBJ2-5; D is tentatively TRBD1 or TRBD2 (5 bases each). Per germline, CDR1 SGHNT and CDR2 YYREEE (reference sequence). This CDR3 has 15 residues. The CDR3 spells CTSSLNGDGRETQYL. In DNA, the CDR3 is TGTACCAGCAGCTTGAACGGGGACGGCCGAGAGACCCAGTACTTA.

In regard to this clonotype: At one end the junction does not follow the germline gene, possibly because of a read error. The J gene is TRBJ2-1, the V gene TRBV12-3 or TRBV12-4; 13 nucleotides line up with TRBD2. This CDR3 has 14 residues. The CDR3 sequence: CASTRTSGGDDQFF. The CDR3 DNA follows: TGTGCCAGTACCCGGACTAGCGGGGGCGATGATCAGTTCTTC.

With regard to this clonotype: One end of the junction varies from germline; a read error may be responsible. Here the CDR3 DNA reads TGTGCCAGCAGTTTAGCTGGCCAGAATGAAAATCTGTTTTTT. Encoded protein: CASSLAGQNENLFF. This rearrangement joins TRBV7-9 to TRBJ1-4, with D uncertain. The CDR3 is made up of 14 amino acids. Germline-derived CDR1 and CDR2 are SEHNR and FQNEAQ (reference sequence). The whole variable domain, filled in from reference TRBV7-9 and TRBJ1-4, reads DTGVSQNPRHKITKRGQNVTFRCDPISEHNRLYWYRQTLGQGPEFLTYFQNEAQLEKSRLLSDRFSAERPKGSFSTLEIQRTEQGDSAMYLCASSLAGQNENLFFGSGTQLSVL.

The chain employs TRBV4-3 and TRBJ2-3; 9 bases are a match to TRBD2. Germline V CDR1 and CDR2: LGHNA, YSLEER. The CDR3 consists of 20 residues. V was clipped by 0 bases and J by 3 bases; unmatched bases: 16. CDR3 sequence: CASSQDLPSGTSRRTDTQYF. CDR3 in DNA: TGCGCCAGCAGCCAAGATCTACCCTCCGGGACTAGCAGGAGAACAGATACGCAGTATTTT.

The rearrangement links TRBV6-1 to TRBJ2-5; D is possibly TRBD1 (5 bases). The V and J ends lost 7 bases and 13 bases respectively, with 22 bases between them. This CDR3 has 13 residues. Germline-derived CDR1 and CDR2 are MNHNS and SASEGT. The CDR3 is CASNVRGAETLYF. The CDR3 DNA is TGTGCCAGCAATGTAAGGGGTGCAGAGACACTGTACTTC.

Turning to this clonotype: Lacking the conserved final phenylalanine or tryptophan, this CDR3 likely reflects a read error. Because the CDR3's place on the DNA is in doubt, the DNA is left out and the CDR3 is given as listed by TCRdb. The genes are TRBV11-2 and TRBJ2-2; the D call in the table, TRBD1, was not verified against the DNA. The CDR3 sequence runs 15 residues, both termini included. Per the germline V gene, CDR1 is SGHAT and CDR2 is FQNNGV. CDR3 protein: CASSLGLTGFGELSC.

The V and J genes are TRBV20-1 and TRBJ2-3; D gene uncertain. Trimming removed 8 bases at V and 2 bases at J, with 14 bases between. This CDR3 contains 13 residues. Germline CDR1 is DFQATT and CDR2 is SNEGSKA (reference sequence). CDR3 sequence: CSPKDPSTDTQYF. In nucleotides, the CDR3 is TGCAGTCCTAAGGACCCCTCCACAGATACGCAGTATTTT.

Of note for this clonotype: The CDR3 end shows no conserved phenylalanine or tryptophan, and so a read error is likely. The chain combines TRBV6-5 with TRBJ1-1; D may be TRBD1 (5 bases). The germline CDR1 and CDR2 sequences are MNHEY and SVGAGI. The CDR3 has 13 amino acids. V lost 6 bases to trimming and J lost 7 bases, with 15 bases between them. DNA of the CDR3: TGTGCCAGCAGCACTGGGGGGACTATTGAAGCTTTCATT. Translation: CASSTGGTIEAFI.

The table lists this clonotype with a few counts. The genes are TRBV19 and TRBJ2-7; D is unresolved. Trimming took 5 bases from V and 2 from J, leaving 13 bases between them. The CDR3 contains 14 residues. Per germline, CDR1 LNHDA and CDR2 SQIVND (reference sequence). CDR3: CASSPRHLTYEQYF. CDR3 in DNA: TGTGCCAGTAGTCCGCGACACCTCACCTACGAGCAGTACTTC.

Concerning this clonotype itself: One junction end does not reproduce the germline sequence, and a read error may be involved. The CDR3 spells CAISWGRHAWELFF. The CDR3 DNA follows: TGTGCCATCAGTTGGGGGAGGCACGCATGGGAGCTGTTTTTT. The chain is built from TRBV12-3 or TRBV12-4 and TRBJ2-2; D might be TRBD2 (6 bases). This CDR3 has 14 residues.

About this clonotype: This likely comes from a read error, as the CDR3 has no conserved phenylalanine or tryptophan at its end. V is TRBV29-1 and J is TRBJ1-1; D is undetermined. The CDR3 is made up of 13 amino acids. The V gene's germline CDR1 is SQVTM and CDR2 ANQGSEA. V was trimmed by 8 bases and J by 0 bases, leaving 13 bases between them. The CDR3 sequence: CSTTRIVNTEAFL. The DNA of the CDR3 is TGCAGCACGACGAGGATTGTGAACACTGAAGCTTTCTTA.

V is TRBV5-4 and J is TRBJ1-5, with D unclear. There are 14 residues in the CDR3. Trimming removed 4 bases at V and 5 bases at J, with 13 bases between. Germline V gives CDR1 SGHNT, CDR2 YYREEE (reference sequence). CDR3 in amino acids: CASSLEGLDQPQHF. CDR3 bases: TGTGCCAGCAGCCTAGAGGGCCTCGATCAGCCCCAGCATTTT.

CDR3 in DNA: TGCGCCAGCAGCTTAACGGGATGCCTCCCTAGTACAGATACGCAGTATTTT. This gives the protein CASSLTGCLPSTDTQYF. This chain joins TRBV5-1 and TRBJ2-3; D is perhaps TRBD2 (5 bases). Germline V gene data show CDR1 as SGHRS and CDR2 as YFSETQ. The CDR3 runs 17 residues. V was trimmed by 2 bases and J by 3 bases, leaving 19 bases between them.

The rearrangement uses TRBV29-1 and TRBJ2-3; TRBD2 might be the D (5 bases). V was shortened by 8 bases and J by 2 bases, with 11 bases between the two germline ends. The CDR3 runs 12 residues. Germline V gene data show CDR1 as SQVTM and CDR2 as ANQGSEA. CDR3 coding DNA: TGCAGCATCCAGCGGTTCACAGATACGCAGTATTTT. Amino acid sequence: CSIQRFTDTQYF.

The chain has TRBV5-1 and TRBJ1-1; D not resolved. Trimming cost V 5 bases and J 0 bases, with 11 bases left between them. The CDR3 consists of 14 residues. Germline V lookup: CDR1 SGHRS, CDR2 YFSETQ. The chain's CDR3 is CASSLDRMNTEAFF. CDR3 nucleotide sequence: TGCGCCAGCAGTCTGGACCGCATGAACACTGAAGCTTTCTTT. The full variable domain, rest sourced from reference TRBV5-1 and TRBJ1-1, is KAGVTQTPRYLIKTRGQQVTLSCSPISGHRSVSWYQQTPGQGLQFLFEYFSETQRNKGNFPGRFSGRQFSNSRSEMNVSTLELGDSALYLCASSLDRMNTEAFFGQGTRLTVV.

As concerns this clonotype: One end of the junction is discordant with germline, which a read error may explain. The rearrangement links TRBV5-1 to TRBJ2-7; tentative D call: TRBD2 (6 bases). Germline assignment: CDR1 SGHRS and CDR2 YFSETQ. This CDR3 has 15 amino acids. This CDR3 is CGSSANGGTSYEQYF. The CDR3 nucleotides are TGCGGCAGCAGCGCCAACGGCGGGACCTCCTACGAGCAGTACTTC.

Concerning this clonotype: One end of the junction does not line up with germline, which may come from a read error. The V call is TRBV29-1, the J call TRBJ2-6; TRBD1 might be the D (5 bases). Looked up from germline, CDR1 is SQVTM and CDR2 is ANQGSEA. This CDR3 contains 13 residues. The CDR3 region is CSVAGLVANDLTF. CDR3 nucleotide sequence: TGCAGCGTAGCAGGGCTTGTGGCCAACGACCTGACTTTC.

To note about this clonotype: The CDR3 ends on some other residue instead of the conserved phenylalanine or tryptophan, so this is likely a read error. The chain combines TRBV29-1 with TRBJ1-1, with TRBD1 as a possible D gene (5 bases). Germline V gene lookup returns CDR1 SQVTM and CDR2 ANQGSEA. The CDR3 length is 15 residues. The V and J ends lost 6 bases and 0 bases respectively, with 17 bases between them. The CDR3: CSVAPGWGMNTEAFL. Here the CDR3 DNA reads TGCAGCGTAGCCCCTGGGTGGGGGATGAACACTGAAGCTTTCCTT.

On this clonotype itself: The conserved closing phenylalanine or tryptophan is absent in this CDR3, likely reflecting a read error. The chain uses TRBV29-1 and TRBJ2-3, with D maybe TRBD2 (5 bases). CDR1 and CDR2 (germline): SQVTM, ANQGSEA. V gave up 4 bases and J gave up 8 bases, with 13 bases separating them. The CDR3 loop spans 12 amino acids. The CDR3 DNA reads as TGCAGCGTTGGTGCTAAGAGGGCTACGCAGTATCTT. Amino acids: CSVGAKRATQYL.